Detailed here is one T cell receptor (beta chain). V was pared by 0 bases and J by 5 bases, with 8 bases between. CDR3 size: 13 residues. Germline CDR1 and CDR2: SGDLS and YYNGEE. The data derive from a study of blood T cell repertoires in COVID-19. Across the whole study: Both acute and convalescent COVID-19 samples were obtained from the United States, Italy and Spain. The analysed material was cDNA or gDNA that came from T cells, B-cell-depleted T cells, or PBMCs.

Authors' data handling: From reference gene primer amplification, estimates of nucleated cell counts were derived. Here immunoSEQ multiplex PCR was the method, and the copy in TCRdb shows in-frame clones only, minus some. That table furnishes V, J and clone size, whereas the DNA furnished D and trimming. The sample lists tens of thousands of clones, 70% to 80% seen once, with about 31% in the top ten. The V and J genes are TRBV9 and TRBJ1-1; D gene uncertain. The sample comprised peripheral blood. The sequence was collected from a human donor in a cohort sampled during active COVID-19. The CDR3 DNA reads TGTGCCAGCAGCGTAGGGAGCAGAACTGAAGCTTTCTTT. Amino acids: CASSVGSRTEAFF.